A single count supports the clone carrying this TCR beta chain. The antigen is undetermined. CDR1 is SGHRS, CDR2 YFSETQ, per germline. This CDR3 spans 16 amino acids. The V and J ends lost 0 bases and 0 bases respectively, with 9 bases between them. The sample originates from a study of radiotherapy plus CTLA-4 blockade in lung cancer. About the research overall: Disease control reached less than 40%, with objective responses in under 20%. Overall study findings and caveats: Once radiotherapy plus ipilimumab had been given, TCR clones derived from tumor expanded in blood.

Sequencing used immunoSEQ multiplex PCR; TCRdb keeps in-frame clones, though not all of them. This table holds around 56,000 clones, 70% to 85% found once. Sequencing was performed on peripheral blood, taken from a patient treated with radiotherapy plus ipilimumab. The receptor's source is a human donor with non-small cell lung cancer who had a complete response to radiotherapy plus ipilimumab. The chain is built from TRBV5-1 and TRBJ2-2; D perhaps matches TRBD1 (6 bases). The CDR3 DNA reads as TGCGCCAGCAGCTTGGGAGACAGGTCGAACACCGGGGAGCTGTTTTTT. This encodes CASSLGDRSNTGELFF.